A selection of T cell receptor beta chains follows, all from one sample in a study of T cell repertoires in cytomegalovirus infection. MiXCR was run by TCRdb on the reads, yielding one entry per CDR3 protein. Seen here are roughly 250,000 distinct CDR3 sequences, roughly 22% observed once, and the top ten hold over 15%. Sequencing was performed on CD8+ T cells from PBMCs. The receptor set was obtained from a human donor in good health (CMV status not recorded). Some clones in this sample may be carry-over from other donors' samples. Each CDR3 is given with its conserved first and last residue. D genes are given only for firm matches. The size entry is marked missing in some rows and otherwise reads once, few, many or a size class.

- | TRBJ1-1 | few | TRBV6-2/TRBV6-3 | CASSYFRAGTEAFF | TGTGCCAGCAGTTACTTCAGGGCCGGCACTGAAGCTTTCTTT
- | TRBJ2-3 | - | TRBV7-9 | CASSFLSASSTDTQYF | TGTGCCAGCAGCTTTCTCTCCGCGTCGAGCACAGATACGCAGTATTTT
TRBD2 | TRBJ2-1 | few | TRBV27 | CASSPERGSLNEQFF | TGTGCCAGCAGTCCAGAGCGGGGGTCTCTCAATGAGCAGTTCTTC
- | TRBJ1-2 | many | TRBV2 | CASRKSDRSFGYTF | TGTGCCAGCAGAAAATCGGACCGGTCTTTTGGCTACACCTTC
- | TRBJ2-1 | - | TRBV7-9 | CASSLSRNEQFF | TGTGCCAGCAGCTTGAGCCGAAATGAGCAGTTCTTC
TRBD2 | TRBJ2-5 | - | TRBV2 | CASREGHLQETQYF | TGTGCCAGCCGGGAGGGACACCTCCAAGAGACCCAGTACTTC
- | TRBJ1-5 | many | TRBV7-8 | CAGGRGNQPQHF | TGTGCAGGAGGGAGGGGCAATCAGCCCCAGCATTTT
- | TRBJ2-1 | once | TRBV5-4 | CASSPDTIYNEQFF | TGTGCCAGCAGCCCGGACACTATTTACAATGAGCAGTTCTTC
TRBD2 | TRBJ2-5 | many | TRBV12-3/TRBV12-4 | CASSTSGHQETQYF | TGTGCCAGCAGTACTAGCGGGCACCAAGAGACCCAGTACTTC
TRBD1 | TRBJ1-4 | few | TRBV20-1 | CSARGGAGNEKLFF | TGCAGTGCGAGAGGGGGCGCCGGTAATGAAAAACTGTTTTTT
- | TRBJ2-1 | - | TRBV20-1 | CSARDGTTGDNEQFF | TGCAGTGCTAGAGATGGGACAACTGGGGACAATGAGCAGTTCTTC
- | TRBJ1-1 | - | TRBV20-1 | CSAPAVLGGTEAFF | TGCAGTGCTCCGGCGGTGCTCGGGGGTACTGAAGCTTTCTTT
- | TRBJ2-2 | few | TRBV20-1 | CSASSLNTGELFF | TGCAGTGCCTCATCCCTTAACACCGGGGAGCTGTTTTTT
TRBD2 | TRBJ2-7 | once | TRBV7-9 | CASSEALGGRVQYF | TGTGCCAGCAGCGAAGCTCTCGGGGGGAGAGTGCAGTACTTC
- | TRBJ2-4 | - | TRBV5-5 | CASSQGPLSGKNIQYF | TGTGCCAGCAGCCAGGGTCCGCTCTCAGGCAAAAACATTCAGTACTTC
- | TRBJ2-7 | few | TRBV29-1 | CSVPGVGEGYEQYF | TGCAGCGTTCCAGGGGTCGGAGAGGGCTACGAGCAGTACTTC
TRBD2 | TRBJ2-2 | few | TRBV6-5 | CASSYSGGLNTGELFF | TGTGCCAGCAGTTATAGCGGGGGGCTGAACACCGGGGAGCTGTTTTTT
- | TRBJ1-3 | - | TRBV28 | CASSFLDLSSGNTIYF | TGTGCCAGCAGTTTTCTTGACCTGAGCTCTGGAAACACCATATATTTT
TRBD1 | TRBJ1-2 | - | TRBV6-5 | CASSSSTGGNYGYTF | TGTGCCAGCAGTTCCTCGACAGGGGGAAACTATGGCTACACCTTC
- | TRBJ1-1 | - | TRBV2 | CASSEYDTEAFF | TGTGCCAGCAGTGAGTACGACACTGAAGCTTTCTTT
TRBD2 | TRBJ2-2 | - | TRBV29-1 | CSVRGLAGGWNTGELFF | TGCAGCGTGCGGGGACTAGCGGGGGGCTGGAACACCGGGGAGCTGTTTTTT
TRBD1 | TRBJ1-5 | - | TRBV4-2 | CASSQEAGAQGQPQHF | TGTGCCAGCAGCCAAGAGGCGGGAGCACAGGGGCAGCCCCAGCATTTT
TRBD1 | TRBJ2-7 | - | TRBV27 | CASSELRTGGWYEQYF | TGTGCCAGCAGTGAGCTTCGGACAGGGGGCTGGTACGAGCAGTACTTC
- | TRBJ1-3 | - | TRBV28 | CASSLTDSSGNTIYF | TGTGCCAGCAGTTTGACAGATAGCTCTGGAAACACCATATATTTT
TRBD1 | TRBJ1-2 | - | TRBV11-2 | CASSPETGVGYGYTF | TGTGCCAGCAGCCCAGAGACAGGGGTGGGATACGGCTACACCTTC
TRBD1 | TRBJ2-5 | many | TRBV7-7 | CASSPSRTGGQETQYF | TGTGCCAGCAGCCCATCCCGGACAGGGGGCCAAGAGACCCAGTACTTC
TRBD2 | TRBJ2-1 | few | TRBV7-6 | CASSLWSSGGNEQFF | TGTGCCAGCAGCTTATGGTCTAGCGGGGGGAATGAGCAGTTCTTC
TRBD1 | TRBJ1-2 | once | TRBV3-1 | CASSRGQADYGYTF | TGTGCCAGCAGCAGGGGACAGGCCGACTATGGCTACACCTTC
TRBD1 | TRBJ2-1 | few | TRBV11-3 | CASSRAFETGYNEQFF | TGTGCCAGCAGCAGAGCATTTGAGACAGGGTACAATGAGCAGTTCTTC
TRBD2 | TRBJ2-7 | - | TRBV4-1 | CASSPAGTISYEQYF | TGCGCCAGCAGCCCCGCCGGGACTATATCCTACGAGCAGTACTTC
- | TRBJ2-7 | - | TRBV12-3/TRBV12-4 | CASSTWGGLGEQYF | TGTGCCAGCAGTACGTGGGGGGGGCTGGGGGAGCAGTACTTC
TRBD2 | TRBJ2-5 | - | TRBV5-3 | CASRFGGAETQYF | TGTGCCAGCAGGTTCGGGGGGGCGGAGACCCAGTACTTC
- | TRBJ2-1 | few | TRBV6-4 | CASSDSGVGEQFF | TGTGCCAGCAGTGACTCCGGCGTTGGCGAGCAGTTCTTC
- | TRBJ2-5 | - | TRBV6-6 | CATKGTDLGGETQYF | TGTGCCACCAAGGGGACCGACCTTGGGGGAGAGACCCAGTACTTC
- | TRBJ2-2 | - | TRBV25-1 | CASSEIMAGTNTGELFF | TGTGCCAGCAGTGAAATAATGGCGGGGACGAACACCGGGGAGCTGTTTTTT
- | TRBJ1-1 | few | TRBV13 | CASSLGQNEAFF | TGTGCCAGCAGCTTAGGACAGAATGAAGCTTTCTTT
- | TRBJ2-7 | few | TRBV7-6 | CASSSDGWEQYF | TGTGCCAGCAGCTCTGACGGGTGGGAGCAGTACTTC
TRBD1 | TRBJ2-1 | - | TRBV28 | CASTGQVHNEQFF | TGTGCCAGCACGGGACAGGTTCACAATGAGCAGTTCTTC
TRBD2 | TRBJ2-1 | - | TRBV29-1 | CSAQGLAGAYNEQFF | TGCAGCGCCCAGGGACTAGCGGGGGCCTACAATGAGCAGTTCTTC
- | TRBJ1-1 | - | TRBV27 | CASSRAGGHTEAFF | TGTGCCAGCAGCCGCGCGGGAGGTCACACTGAAGCTTTCTTT
- | TRBJ2-1 | once | TRBV4-1 | CASSQGGADEQFF | TGCGCCAGCAGCCAAGGGGGAGCTGATGAGCAGTTCTTC
TRBD2 | TRBJ2-7 | few | TRBV20-1 | CSASRLAGYEQYF | TGCAGTGCTAGTCGACTAGCAGGGTACGAGCAGTACTTC
TRBD1 | TRBJ1-2 | few | TRBV7-3 | CASSDGQGAGGYTF | TGTGCCAGCAGCGATGGACAGGGGGCGGGCGGCTACACCTTC
- | TRBJ1-1 | - | TRBV29-1 | CSATDLMNTEAFF | TGCAGCGCCACGGACCTAATGAACACTGAAGCTTTCTTT
TRBD1 | TRBJ1-1 | - | TRBV6-2/TRBV6-3 | CASTTSRDRITKTEAFF | TGTGCCAGCACCACCTCCCGGGACAGAATTACGAAGACTGAAGCTTTCTTT
- | TRBJ2-1 | few | TRBV28 | CASSFKGPIYNEQFF | TGTGCCAGCAGTTTTAAGGGACCCATCTACAATGAGCAGTTCTTC
- | TRBJ2-2 | once | TRBV4-1 | CASSQEHNMRGGRTGELFF | TGCGCCAGCAGCCAAGAGCACAATATGAGGGGGGGGCGAACCGGGGAGCTGTTTTTT
- | TRBJ2-2 | - | TRBV15 | CATSRDLAGELFF | TGTGCCACCAGCAGAGATCTCGCCGGGGAGCTGTTTTTT
- | TRBJ1-5 | few | TRBV19 | CASSIVRDQPQHF | TGTGCCAGTAGTATAGTAAGGGATCAGCCCCAGCATTTT
TRBD2 | TRBJ2-1 | few | TRBV7-8 | CASSSRAGDSYNEQFF | TGTGCCAGCAGCTCCAGGGCGGGGGACTCCTACAATGAGCAGTTCTTC